This record looks at one T cell receptor beta chain sequence and its context. This clonotype was seen a handful of times. The antigen this receptor binds is unknown. Base qualities are not provided; no much larger clone lies one nucleotide away. At the junction V is shortened by 2 bases and J by 0 bases; bases outside the gene matches: 5. CDR1 and CDR2, looked up from the germline V gene, are SGHRS and YFSETQ. CDR3 length: 17 amino acids, cysteine to phenylalanine. The only DNA kept is the CDR3, 51 bases in frame from the first base. The library was obtained by 5' RACE. The instrument was an Illumina HiSeq 2500. A second PCR of roughly 6 to 11 cycles was performed with a sample-barcoded 5' primer and a J-beta primer mix. A template-switch 5' adaptor carrying 12 random nucleotides introduced a unique molecular identifier onto each TCR beta cDNA molecule. At least 3 million CDR3-containing paired-end reads were obtained from each sample. All of the RNA was converted into first-strand cDNA using the Mint cDNA synthesis kit, with a TRBC-specific oligonucleotide serving as the primer. Following uracil-DNA glycosylase treatment, a first 18-cycle PCR with universal primers M1SS and BC2_uni_R was performed on all cDNA. The original pipeline was this. Each sample was normalized by randomly selecting 1 million high-quality reads, each carrying a distinct molecular identifier. Instead of being binned into consensus sequences, reads with shared molecular identifiers were discarded. MiTCR, with a Q25 quality threshold and the strictest error-elimination algorithm, was used for CDR3 identification, clonotype clustering and error correction. A nonparametric unseen species model with Euler transformation was used to estimate a lower bound on total TCR beta diversity. Using fastp trimming at Q25 and MiXCR clonotype assembly, TCRdb reanalyzed the public sequencing data and kept in-frame beta chains. Each CDR3 protein appears once, grouped with its most common genes and DNA. The V and J calls reflect TCRdb's pipeline rather than the authors' work. Across this sample there are around 800,000 distinct CDR3 sequences, with about a quarter seen only once. The ten largest clones add up to 3% of the sample.

The donors were around 39 Caucasian individuals from Russia, aged roughly 6 to 100 years, who were systemically healthy. Roughly 9.5 milliliters of peripheral blood were drawn from each donor into EDTA-treated Vacutainer tubes. Ficoll-Paque density-gradient centrifugation was used to isolate PBMCs, with at least 6 million per sample. Trizol reagent was used to extract total RNA from the PBMCs, yielding at least 6 micrograms per sample. Naive CD45RAhigh/CD27high T cell percentages were measured by flow cytometry on a PBMC aliquot from every donor. The data belong to a study of blood T cells in healthy people across ages (dated by TCRdb to 2013 to 2016). Regarding the study in general: In model experiments, roughly one uniquely barcoded TCR beta cDNA molecule per two T cells was captured by template switching. To track age-related changes in TCR beta repertoire diversity, the study relied on deep sequencing normalized with unique cDNA molecular identifiers. The donors were split into four age groups: young (average around 15 years), middle-aged (about 40), aged (around 67) and long-lived (about 74). Two additional independent replicas of 1 million unique cDNA reads from the same blood draw were analyzed for two donors (one aged 18 to 30 and one aged 80 or older).

General study outcomes and caveats: Because donor CMV infection status was unknown, age-related changes in expanded clonotypes were potentially confounded. The percentage of naive T cells measured by flow cytometry correlated strongly with observed TCR beta diversity. Compared with the aged group, the long-lived group had more naive CD4+ T cells, fewer expanded clones and increased TCR diversity, a pattern suggesting age selection. Because profiling used bulk unsorted PBMCs, naive and antigen-experienced compartments could not be compared conclusively. Estimates of total diversity from one million sequenced T cells were regarded as lower bounds and underestimates. As age increased, observed TCR beta diversity per million T cells dropped in a roughly linear way, and a significant reduction was already evident by age 40.

This sample was also put to use in a study of T cells of mothers and their children. Per the second study: The donors were nine systemically healthy Caucasian individuals, made up of three mothers and their six children. cDNA synthesis consumed the entire amount of extracted RNA, loaded at approximately 1.6 ug RNA in each 15 ul reaction. In the second PCR, the M1S primer added sample barcodes and 2-4 random nucleotides. Each mother yielded over 9 million TCR beta CDR3 reads and each child 2.5 million to 3 million reads. TCR recombination output is similarly shaped by thymic selection in related and unrelated pairs, with a minor effect exerted by inherited differences. Normalized repertoire overlap in related mother-child pairs was always slightly higher than in unrelated mother-child pairs, but the difference was never significant. No persistent microchimeric T cell clones were detected, at a sensitivity of approximately 100 clones per million clonotypes. To look for features that set related mother-child pairs apart from unrelated individuals, the researchers ran deep NGS to compare the TCR beta repertoires of mothers and children. Mothers averaged approximately 40 +/- 4 years of age and children averaged around 11 +/- 4 years. Libraries were sequenced on Illumina HiSeq 2000 with 100+100 nt paired-end reads after adapter ligation with NEBNext reagents. To prevent cross-contamination, the mother and child libraries were prepared one month apart and sequenced in separate runs. Each donor had between 500,000 and 2,000,000 distinct TCR beta clonotypes identified. Naive TCR beta clonotypes were estimated from low-frequency clonotypes matched to each donor's FACS-determined naive share, without sorting.

The sequence is built from TRBV5-1 and TRBJ2-1; 10 bases in between match TRBD2. The sequence was obtained from a boy between 5 and 17 years old in good health. Sequenced input: blood. The nucleotide sequence is given as TGCGCCAGCAGCTTTCTAGCGGGGGCCGGCTCCTACAATGAGCAGTTCTTC. Translated, it gives CASSFLAGAGSYNEQFF.